The rows below give T cell receptor beta chains drawn from one sample of a study of identical twins. One entry per CDR3 protein, called by TCRdb with MiXCR from the 5' RACE reads. The sample contains approximately 220,000 distinct CDR3 sequences, 6% to 8.5% of which appear only once. This sample also belongs to another study, concerning yellow fever vaccine responses in identical twins.

Sequenced material: CD8+ T cells sorted from blood. These receptors were obtained from a woman between 18 and 29 years old in good health. Both conserved end residues are part of each CDR3. The order of the fields is J gene, D gene, clone size, V gene, CDR3 DNA, CDR3 protein. D genes are given only for firm matches. A row's size may be missing; if present it is once, few, many or a size class.

j_call: TRBJ1-1
d_call: -
clone_size: -
v_call: TRBV29-1
cdr3_nt: TGCAGCGCACCCACAGGGTGGAACACTGAAGCTTTCTTT
cdr3_aa: CSAPTGWNTEAFF

j_call: TRBJ1-2
d_call: -
clone_size: -
v_call: TRBV19
cdr3_nt: TGTGCCAGTAGTATATGGCAGGGTGACTATGGCTACACCTTC
cdr3_aa: CASSIWQGDYGYTF

j_call: TRBJ2-1
d_call: -
clone_size: -
v_call: TRBV7-7
cdr3_nt: TGTGCCAGCAGCTTAGCGGTTGGAGGAGGCAATGAGCAGTTCTTC
cdr3_aa: CASSLAVGGGNEQFF

j_call: TRBJ1-1
d_call: -
clone_size: -
v_call: TRBV9
cdr3_nt: TGTGCCAGCAGCGGGGGGGCGACTGAAGCTTTCTTT
cdr3_aa: CASSGGATEAFF

j_call: TRBJ2-3
d_call: TRBD1
clone_size: many
v_call: TRBV4-1
cdr3_nt: TGCGCCAGCAGCCCCCGGGACAGGGGGTTCACAGATACGCAGTATTTT
cdr3_aa: CASSPRDRGFTDTQYF

j_call: TRBJ2-5
d_call: -
clone_size: -
v_call: TRBV3-1
cdr3_nt: TGTGCCAGCAGCCAAGCCCACGAACCAGTAATGCAAGAGACCCAGTACTTC
cdr3_aa: CASSQAHEPVMQETQYF

j_call: TRBJ1-2
d_call: TRBD1
clone_size: few
v_call: TRBV27
cdr3_nt: TGTGCCAGCAGTTTGACAGGGGAGGGGTACTATGGCTACACCTTC
cdr3_aa: CASSLTGEGYYGYTF

j_call: TRBJ1-5
d_call: -
clone_size: few
v_call: TRBV20-1
cdr3_nt: TGCAGTGCTAGACCCTTAGACAGCCTTGGGAATCAGCCCCAGCATTTT
cdr3_aa: CSARPLDSLGNQPQHF

j_call: TRBJ1-1
d_call: -
clone_size: -
v_call: TRBV13
cdr3_nt: TGTGCCAGCAGTAGACAGGTTGCTGAAGCTTTCTTT
cdr3_aa: CASSRQVAEAFF

j_call: TRBJ2-1
d_call: -
clone_size: many
v_call: TRBV7-8
cdr3_nt: TGTGCCAGCAGCTTAGTACCGGGACACCCGGGCCATGAGCAGTTCTTC
cdr3_aa: CASSLVPGHPGHEQFF

j_call: TRBJ2-2
d_call: TRBD2
clone_size: few
v_call: TRBV27
cdr3_nt: TGTGCCAGCCAGGGACTAGCAGCCTACACCGGGGAGCTGTTTTTT
cdr3_aa: CASQGLAAYTGELFF

j_call: TRBJ2-7
d_call: TRBD2
clone_size: -
v_call: TRBV28
cdr3_nt: TGTGCCAGCAGTGGGTCTAGCGGCTACGAGCAGTACTTC
cdr3_aa: CASSGSSGYEQYF

j_call: TRBJ2-1
d_call: -
clone_size: many
v_call: TRBV9
cdr3_nt: TGTGCCAGCAGCGTAGAACAGCGCCTAGGGCCTAACAATGAGCAGTTCTTC
cdr3_aa: CASSVEQRLGPNNEQFF

j_call: TRBJ2-3
d_call: -
clone_size: few
v_call: TRBV28
cdr3_nt: TGTGCCAGCAGTTTCCGGGCAGGGAGGACAGATACGCAGTATTTT
cdr3_aa: CASSFRAGRTDTQYF

j_call: TRBJ1-1
d_call: TRBD1
clone_size: -
v_call: TRBV24-1
cdr3_nt: TGTGCCACCAGTTCCAGGGGGGGCACTGAAGCTTTCTTT
cdr3_aa: CATSSRGGTEAFF

j_call: TRBJ1-1
d_call: -
clone_size: few
v_call: TRBV7-9
cdr3_nt: TGTGCCAGCAGGGGGGAAGGGTTGAACACTGAAGCTTTCTTT
cdr3_aa: CASRGEGLNTEAFF

j_call: TRBJ2-3
d_call: -
clone_size: many
v_call: TRBV6-1
cdr3_nt: TGTGCCAGCAGTCGGAGGGGAGGGGGGCTCAACACAGATACGCAGTATTTT
cdr3_aa: CASSRRGGGLNTDTQYF

j_call: TRBJ2-1
d_call: TRBD2
clone_size: -
v_call: TRBV6-1
cdr3_nt: TGTGCCAGCAGTGTTAGCGGGGGGGGATCCTACAATGAGCAGTTCTTC
cdr3_aa: CASSVSGGGSYNEQFF

j_call: TRBJ1-1
d_call: -
clone_size: -
v_call: TRBV5-8
cdr3_nt: TGTGCCAGCAGATTCCGGGACTTGAACACTGAAGCTTTCTTT
cdr3_aa: CASRFRDLNTEAFF

j_call: TRBJ2-3
d_call: -
clone_size: many
v_call: TRBV7-8
cdr3_nt: TGTGCCAGCAGCACGATAGAGGGCACAGATACGCAGTATTTT
cdr3_aa: CASSTIEGTDTQYF

j_call: TRBJ1-1
d_call: TRBD1
clone_size: few
v_call: TRBV9
cdr3_nt: TGTGCCAGCAGCTCCGGACAGGGGGGATTGAACACTGAAGCTTTCTTT
cdr3_aa: CASSSGQGGLNTEAFF